Reported below is one T cell receptor (beta chain). Antigen: not known. The CDR3 sequence is 14 residues long. The V and J ends lost 5 bases and 9 bases respectively, with 18 bases between them. Per the germline V gene, CDR1 is SGHNT and CDR2 is YYREEE (reference sequence). This sample is part of a study of cytomegalovirus exposure and HLA in healthy donors. General observations from the study: Accurate HLA-A and HLA-B prediction from TCR beta sequences was reported for most subjects.

The primer mix had 60 Vbeta and 13 Jbeta primers. Clones were sequenced by immunoSEQ multiplex PCR, and TCRdb holds only the in-frame ones, with some missing. The data show about 120,000 clones, approximately 70% seen once. V and J are TRBV5-4 and TRBJ2-1; tentative D call: TRBD2 (6 bases). Sequencing used PBMCs. The sequence derives from a woman aged 25 to 39 in good health and CMV-seronegative. The CDR3 DNA sequence: TGTGCCAGCAGGAGCGAGCCCGACGGGGGTGAGCAGTTCTTC. Its protein is CASRSEPDGGEQFF.